This T cell receptor (beta chain) was identified in a study of T-cell memory formation after mild COVID-19. Study conclusions and caveats: In pre-infection memory, a portion of responding clones appeared, which suggested that cross-reactive memory joined.

Details on this clonotype: Its antigen is undetermined.

The 5'RACE method, run with constant-segment primers, produced TCR alpha and TCR beta cDNA libraries (carrying sample barcodes and UMIs). One entry per CDR3 protein results from TCRdb running MiXCR on the 5' RACE reads. The table lists roughly 450,000 distinct CDR3 sequences, about 20% of them singletons. The clonotype was recovered from a man aged 18-30 years who had mild COVID-19 (a few samples of this study predate the infection). Cell type and time point are not known. Sequences were obtained from PBMCs or a T cell subset sorted from them (not recorded which).

The CDR3 region is CASSVDGGNSPLHF. As DNA, the CDR3 is TGTGCCAGCAGCGTAGACGGGGGAAATTCACCCCTCCACTTT. The rearrangement uses TRBV9 and TRBJ1-6; D may be TRBD1 (5 bases). This CDR3 is 14 amino acids long. Per the germline V gene, CDR1 is SGDLS and CDR2 is YYNGEE. Trimming removed 0 bases at V and 7 bases at J, with 8 bases between.